Given below is one TCR beta chain in context. The specificity of this receptor is unknown. No base quality values were provided; no much bigger clone lies one nucleotide off. The record originates from a study of T cells after somatic rescue of genetic block (TCRdb year 2020). Study-wide context: The study assessed how robust, over the long term, a T-cell system was when the system had developed through somatic rescue of a genetic block in T-cell development.

Trimming removed 4 bases from V and 2 bases from J; the gene matches leave 6 bases unexplained. CDR1 is given as LGHNA and CDR2 as YSLEER, both from the germline V gene. The CDR3 runs 16 residues from the cysteine to the phenylalanine. The only DNA kept is the CDR3, 48 bases in frame from the first base. The library was generated by the immunoSEQ multiplex PCR assay. What TCRdb holds here is the immuneACCESS table cut down to in-frame rearrangements. Part of the clones is not present; checked against another copy, under half of the missing clones reflect an unresolved V gene, and the others are unexplained. Across this sample there are 80,000 to 90,000 clones, with 85% to 90% seen only once. The ten top clones hold roughly 1.7% of the sample.

The sample was peripheral blood mononuclear cells (PBMCs). The V gene is TRBV4-3 and the J gene is TRBJ2-1, and 9 junction bases match TRBD2. The receptor comes from a woman aged 18-30 years. The CDR3: CASSPFIAGAYNEQFF. Read as DNA, the sequence is TGCGCCAGCAGCCCGTTTATAGCGGGAGCCTACAATGAGCAGTTCTTC.